This is a list of T cell receptor beta chains from one sample in a study of T cell changes during pregnancy in multiple sclerosis. Method: immunoSEQ multiplex PCR; TCRdb's copy keeps in-frame clones and lacks some. Among roughly 80,000 clones listed, about 91% were seen once. Sample: peripheral blood, taken before pregnancy. These receptors all come from a female donor with multiple sclerosis, enrolled in a pregnancy study. CDR3s include the opening cysteine and the closing phenylalanine or tryptophan. D genes are given only for firm matches. Size values are once, few and many counts, or a class for expanded clones, and some rows have none.

D: TRBD2
V: TRBV7-2
length: 16
J: TRBJ2-3
size: -
CDR3: CASSLGAGGKLDTQYF
DNA: TGTGCCAGCAGCCTCGGAGCGGGAGGGAAGTTAGATACGCAGTATTTT

D: TRBD2
V: TRBV7-3
length: 14
J: TRBJ2-7
size: -
CDR3: CASSLSSGSYEQYF
DNA: TGTGCCAGCAGCTTAAGTAGCGGGAGCTACGAGCAGTACTTC

D: -
V: TRBV5-1
length: 15
J: TRBJ2-1
size: -
CDR3: CASSLAATTYNEQFF
DNA: TGCGCCAGCAGCTTGGCTGCGACTACTTACAATGAGCAGTTCTTC

D: -
V: TRBV28
length: 15
J: TRBJ1-5
size: -
CDR3: CASRPAGVSNQPQHF
DNA: TGTGCCAGCAGGCCAGCAGGGGTTAGCAATCAGCCCCAGCATTTT

D: TRBD1
V: TRBV5-4
length: 16
J: TRBJ2-7
size: once
CDR3: CASSLAGQGVTYEQYF
DNA: TGTGCCAGCAGCTTGGCCGGACAGGGGGTCACCTACGAGCAGTACTTC

D: TRBD1
V: TRBV29-1
length: 15
J: TRBJ2-3
size: once
CDR3: CSAARGTGSRNTQYF
DNA: TGCAGCGCCGCAAGGGGGACAGGGAGTAGGAATACGCAGTATTTT

D: TRBD2
V: TRBV7-9
length: 19
J: TRBJ2-7
size: few
CDR3: CASSTGQPHASGRPYEQYF
DNA: TGTGCCAGCAGTACGGGACAGCCCCATGCTAGCGGGAGGCCCTACGAGCAGTACTTC

D: TRBD1
V: TRBV5-6
length: 15
J: TRBJ2-1
size: -
CDR3: CASSLDRGTYNEQFF
DNA: TGTGCCAGCAGCTTGGACAGGGGCACCTACAATGAGCAGTTCTTC

D: TRBD1
V: TRBV19
length: 16
J: TRBJ2-1
size: -
CDR3: CASSSSGTGVLNEQFF
DNA: TGTGCCAGTAGTTCCTCCGGGACAGGGGTCCTTAATGAGCAGTTCTTC

D: -
V: TRBV19
length: 13
J: TRBJ2-1
size: -
CDR3: CASSIRTDNEQFF
DNA: TGTGCCAGTAGTATTAGGACAGACAATGAGCAGTTCTTC

D: TRBD2
V: TRBV19
length: 16
J: TRBJ2-5
size: -
CDR3: CASSLGIAGGLGTQYF
DNA: TGTGCCAGTAGTCTAGGCATAGCGGGAGGCCTCGGGACCCAGTACTTC

D: TRBD2
V: TRBV27
length: 13
J: TRBJ2-3
size: -
CDR3: CASSYGLVTLQYF
DNA: TGTGCCAGCAGTTACGGACTAGTTACTTTGCAGTATTTT

D: TRBD1
V: TRBV7-3
length: 15
J: TRBJ1-1
size: -
CDR3: CASSLQTGESSNAFF
DNA: TGTGCCAGCAGCTTGCAGACAGGGGAAAGTAGTAACGCTTTCTTT

D: TRBD2
V: TRBV7-6
length: 21
J: TRBJ2-6
size: -
CDR3: CASSINVGQREGLSGANVLTF
DNA: TGTGCCAGCAGCATTAATGTGGGCCAGCGGGAGGGCCTGTCTGGGGCCAACGTCCTGACTTTC

D: TRBD2
V: TRBV6-5
length: 15
J: TRBJ2-7
size: -
CDR3: CASGTSGRPILEQYF
DNA: TGTGCCAGCGGGACTAGCGGGAGGCCCATTTTAGAGCAGTACTTC

D: -
V: TRBV5-8
length: 14
J: TRBJ1-5
size: few
CDR3: CASSLTTGNQPQHF
DNA: TGTGCCAGCAGCTTGACCACAGGGAATCAGCCCCAGCATTTT

D: -
V: TRBV7-8
length: 14
J: TRBJ2-7
size: -
CDR3: CASSLQGDRNEQYF
DNA: TGTGCCAGCAGCTTGCAGGGTGACAGGAACGAGCAGTACTTC

D: -
V: TRBV25-1
length: 16
J: TRBJ1-2
size: -
CDR3: CASSARVGIPGGGYTF
DNA: TGTGCCAGCAGTGCGAGGGTTGGGATCCCAGGAGGAGGCTACACCTTC

D: -
V: TRBV29-1
length: 14
J: TRBJ2-1
size: -
CDR3: CSVGDISSYNEQFF
DNA: TGCAGCGTTGGGGACATTAGCTCCTACAATGAGCAGTTCTTC

D: -
V: TRBV4-3
length: 15
J: TRBJ1-1
size: few
CDR3: CASSQEGAPKAEAFF
DNA: TGCGCCAGCAGCCAAGAGGGGGCCCCTAAGGCTGAAGCTTTCTTT

D: -
V: TRBV2
length: 17
J: TRBJ2-7
size: -
CDR3: CASSLKTFGNSGAEQYF
DNA: TGTGCCAGCAGCCTTAAAACCTTCGGGAACAGCGGTGCCGAGCAGTACTTC

D: -
V: TRBV28
length: 14
J: TRBJ1-4
size: -
CDR3: CASSITGSNEKLFF
DNA: TGTGCCAGCAGTATCACGGGAAGTAATGAAAAACTGTTTTTT

D: -
V: TRBV5-1
length: 14
J: TRBJ2-1
size: -
CDR3: CASSLVPGVNEQFF
DNA: TGCGCCAGCAGCTTGGTTCCAGGGGTCAATGAGCAGTTCTTC

D: -
V: TRBV27
length: 14
J: TRBJ1-1
size: -
CDR3: CASSPLGVGDEAFF
DNA: TGTGCCAGCAGTCCCCTCGGGGTAGGAGATGAAGCTTTCTTT

D: TRBD1
V: TRBV19
length: 16
J: TRBJ2-3
size: -
CDR3: CASSIPTGGYTDTQYF
DNA: TGTGCCAGTAGTATCCCGACAGGGGGATACACAGATACGCAGTATTTT

D: TRBD2
V: TRBV5-1
length: 16
J: TRBJ2-2
size: -
CDR3: CASSHRTSGGTGELFF
DNA: TGCGCCAGCAGCCACCGGACTAGCGGGGGAACCGGGGAGCTGTTTTTT

D: TRBD1
V: TRBV11-2
length: 15
J: TRBJ2-1
size: -
CDR3: CASSRGTGKYNEQFF
DNA: TGTGCCAGCAGCCGAGGGACAGGAAAATACAATGAGCAGTTCTTC

D: TRBD2
V: TRBV4-3
length: 17
J: TRBJ2-2
size: -
CDR3: CASSQEVIAGTTGELFF
DNA: TGCGCCAGCAGCCAAGAGGTGATAGCGGGGACCACCGGGGAGCTGTTTTTT

D: -
V: TRBV28
length: 15
J: TRBJ1-5
size: few
CDR3: CASSGGLTANQPQHF
DNA: TGTGCCAGCAGTGGGGGGTTGACAGCTAATCAGCCCCAGCATTTT

D: TRBD2
V: TRBV30
length: 19
J: TRBJ2-1
size: -
CDR3: CAWSVYPPLTSGSNYEQFF
DNA: TGTGCCTGGAGTGTATACCCCCCCTTGACTAGCGGGAGTAATTATGAGCAGTTCTTC

D: -
V: TRBV4-1
length: 14
J: TRBJ2-7
size: -
CDR3: CASSQSIATYEQYF
DNA: TGCGCCAGCAGCCAAAGCATAGCCACCTACGAGCAGTACTTC

D: TRBD2
V: TRBV2
length: 15
J: TRBJ2-7
size: -
CDR3: CASTPRSGSAYEQYF
DNA: TGTGCCAGCACCCCTAGGAGCGGGAGTGCCTACGAGCAGTACTTC

D: TRBD2
V: TRBV4-1
length: 15
J: TRBJ2-1
size: -
CDR3: CASSWTSGTYNEQFF
DNA: TGCGCCAGCAGCTGGACTAGCGGCACCTACAATGAGCAGTTCTTC

D: -
V: TRBV28
length: 17
J: TRBJ1-1
size: -
CDR3: CASIPPGRGAGNTEAFF
DNA: TGTGCCAGCATCCCACCCGGCAGAGGCGCTGGAAACACTGAAGCTTTCTTT

D: TRBD2
V: TRBV5-1
length: 14
J: TRBJ2-7
size: -
CDR3: CASTPRGGNYEQYF
DNA: TGCGCCAGCACTCCTCGCGGGGGGAACTACGAGCAGTACTTC